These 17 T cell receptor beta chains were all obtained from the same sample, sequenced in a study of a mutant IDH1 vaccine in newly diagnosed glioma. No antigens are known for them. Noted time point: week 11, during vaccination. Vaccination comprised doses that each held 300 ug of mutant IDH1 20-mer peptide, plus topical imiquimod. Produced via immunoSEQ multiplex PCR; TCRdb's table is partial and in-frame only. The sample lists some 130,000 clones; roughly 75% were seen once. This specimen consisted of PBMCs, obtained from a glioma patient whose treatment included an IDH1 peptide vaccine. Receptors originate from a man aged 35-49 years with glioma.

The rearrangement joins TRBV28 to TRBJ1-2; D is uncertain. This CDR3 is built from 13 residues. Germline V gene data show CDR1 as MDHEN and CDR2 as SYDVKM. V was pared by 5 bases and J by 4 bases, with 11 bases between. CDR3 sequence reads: CASSPAGVYGYTF. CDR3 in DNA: TGTGCCAGCAGTCCCGCAGGAGTCTATGGCTACACCTTC.

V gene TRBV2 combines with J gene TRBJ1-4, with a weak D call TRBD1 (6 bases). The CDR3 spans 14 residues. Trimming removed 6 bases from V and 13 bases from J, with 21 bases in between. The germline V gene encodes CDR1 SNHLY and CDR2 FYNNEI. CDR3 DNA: TGTGCCAGCAGGGACTCGGGACAACGTGGTATACTGTTTTTT. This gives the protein CASRDSGQRGILFF.

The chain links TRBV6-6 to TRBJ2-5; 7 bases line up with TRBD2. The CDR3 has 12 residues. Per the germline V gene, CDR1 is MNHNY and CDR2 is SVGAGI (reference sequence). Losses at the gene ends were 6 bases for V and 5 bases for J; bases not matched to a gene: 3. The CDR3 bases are TGTGCCAGCAGCCAACTAGCGGAGACCCAGTACTTC. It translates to CASSQLAETQYF.

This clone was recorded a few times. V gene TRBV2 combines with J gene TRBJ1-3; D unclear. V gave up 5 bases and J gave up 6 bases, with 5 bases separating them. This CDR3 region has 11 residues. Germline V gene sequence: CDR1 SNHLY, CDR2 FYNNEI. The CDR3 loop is CASSPLNTIYF. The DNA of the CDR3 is TGTGCCAGCAGTCCTTTAAACACCATATATTTT.

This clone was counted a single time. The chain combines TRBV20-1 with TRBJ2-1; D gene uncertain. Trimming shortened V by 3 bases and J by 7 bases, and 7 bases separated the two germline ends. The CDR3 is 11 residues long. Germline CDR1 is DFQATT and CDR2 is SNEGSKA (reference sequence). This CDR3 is CSARLINEQFF. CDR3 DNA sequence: TGCAGTGCTAGGCTAATTAATGAGCAGTTCTTC.

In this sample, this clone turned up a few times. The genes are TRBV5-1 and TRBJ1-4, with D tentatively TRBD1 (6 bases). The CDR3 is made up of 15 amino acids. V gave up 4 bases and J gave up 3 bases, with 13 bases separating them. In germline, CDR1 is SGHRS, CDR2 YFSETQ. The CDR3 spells CASSAGTFPNEKLFF. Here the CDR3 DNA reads TGCGCCAGCAGCGCCGGGACATTTCCTAATGAAAAACTGTTTTTT.

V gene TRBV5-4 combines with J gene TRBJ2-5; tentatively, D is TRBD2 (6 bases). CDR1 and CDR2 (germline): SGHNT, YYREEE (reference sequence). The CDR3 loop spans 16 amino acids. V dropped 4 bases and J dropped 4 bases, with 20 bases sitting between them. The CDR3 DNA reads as TGTGCCAGCAGCCAGTATCGCGGGGCCCTCCGAGAGACCCAGTACTTC. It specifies CASSQYRGALRETQYF.

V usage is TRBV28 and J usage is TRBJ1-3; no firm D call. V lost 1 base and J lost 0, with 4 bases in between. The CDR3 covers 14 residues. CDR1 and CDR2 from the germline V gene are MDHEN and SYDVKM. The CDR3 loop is CASSLLGSGNTIYF. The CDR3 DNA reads TGTGCCAGCAGTTTATTGGGCTCTGGAAACACCATATATTTT.

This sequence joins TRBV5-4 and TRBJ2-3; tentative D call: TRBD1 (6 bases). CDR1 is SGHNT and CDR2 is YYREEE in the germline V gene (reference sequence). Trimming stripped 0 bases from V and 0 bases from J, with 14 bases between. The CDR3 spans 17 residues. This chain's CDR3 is CASSLGLPGASTDTQYF. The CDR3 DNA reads TGTGCCAGCAGCTTGGGCCTCCCAGGGGCCAGCACAGATACGCAGTATTTT.

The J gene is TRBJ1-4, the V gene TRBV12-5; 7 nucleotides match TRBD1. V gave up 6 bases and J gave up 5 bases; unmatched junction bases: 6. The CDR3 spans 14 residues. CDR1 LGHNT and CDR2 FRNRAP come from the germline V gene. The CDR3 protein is CASGRDRVNEKLFF. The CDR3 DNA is TGTGCTAGTGGCCGGGACAGAGTCAATGAAAAACTGTTTTTT. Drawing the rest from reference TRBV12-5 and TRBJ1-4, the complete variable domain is DARVTQTPRHKVTEMGQEVTMRCQPILGHNTVFWYRQTMMQGLELLAYFRNRAPLDDSGMPKDRFSAEMPDATLATLKIQPSEPRDSAVYFCASGRDRVNEKLFFGSGTQLSVL.

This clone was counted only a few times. This CDR3 is CASSFPLWGSGTEAFF. CDR3 DNA sequence: TGTGCCAGCAGTTTCCCCCTTTGGGGAAGCGGGACTGAAGCTTTCTTT. The rearrangement uses TRBV28 and TRBJ1-1; no reliable D call. The germline V and J ends were trimmed by 3 bases and 5 bases, with 19 bases remaining between them. This CDR3 is built from 16 residues. Germline CDR1 reads MDHEN; CDR2 reads SYDVKM.

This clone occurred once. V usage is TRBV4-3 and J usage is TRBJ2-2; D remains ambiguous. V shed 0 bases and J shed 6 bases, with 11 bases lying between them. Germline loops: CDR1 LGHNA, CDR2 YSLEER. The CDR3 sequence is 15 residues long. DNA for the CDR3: TGCGCCAGCAGCCAAGATTGGCGCGAGCCCGGGGAGCTGTTTTTT. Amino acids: CASSQDWREPGELFF.

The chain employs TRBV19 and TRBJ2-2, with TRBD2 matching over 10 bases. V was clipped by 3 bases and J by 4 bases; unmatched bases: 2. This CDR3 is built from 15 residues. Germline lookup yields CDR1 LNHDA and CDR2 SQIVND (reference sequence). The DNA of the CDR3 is TGTGCCAGTAGTATTCTAGCGGGAGTCACCGGGGAGCTGTTTTTT. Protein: CASSILAGVTGELFF.

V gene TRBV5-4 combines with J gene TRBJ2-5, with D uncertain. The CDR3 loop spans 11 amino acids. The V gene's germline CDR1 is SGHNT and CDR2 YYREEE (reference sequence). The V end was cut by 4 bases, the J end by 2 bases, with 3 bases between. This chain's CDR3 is CASSQQETQYF. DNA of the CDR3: TGTGCCAGCAGCCAACAAGAGACCCAGTACTTC. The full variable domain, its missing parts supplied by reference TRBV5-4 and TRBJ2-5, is ETGVTQSPTHLIKTRGQQVTLRCSSQSGHNTVSWYQQALGQGPQFIFQYYREEENGRGNFPPRFSGLQFPNYSSELNVNALELDDSALYLCASSQQETQYFGPGTRLLVL.

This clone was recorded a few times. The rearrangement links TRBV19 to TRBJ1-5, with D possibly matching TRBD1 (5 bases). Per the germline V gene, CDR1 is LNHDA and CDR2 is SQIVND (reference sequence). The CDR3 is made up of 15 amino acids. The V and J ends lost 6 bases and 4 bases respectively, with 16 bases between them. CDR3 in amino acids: CASRGRAGLNQPQHF. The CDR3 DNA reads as TGTGCCAGTAGGGGCAGGGCAGGCCTAAATCAGCCCCAGCATTTT.

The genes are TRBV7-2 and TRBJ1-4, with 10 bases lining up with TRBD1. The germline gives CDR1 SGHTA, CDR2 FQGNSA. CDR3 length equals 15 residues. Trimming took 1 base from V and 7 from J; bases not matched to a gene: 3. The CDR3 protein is CASSLVGTGVEKLFF. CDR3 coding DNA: TGTGCCAGCAGCTTAGTGGGGACAGGGGTTGAAAAACTGTTTTTT.

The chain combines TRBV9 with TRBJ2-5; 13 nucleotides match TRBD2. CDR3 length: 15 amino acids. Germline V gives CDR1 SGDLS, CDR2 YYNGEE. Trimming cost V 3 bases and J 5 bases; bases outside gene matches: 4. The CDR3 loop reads CASSAGLAGEETQYF. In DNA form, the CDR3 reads TGTGCCAGCAGCGCCGGACTAGCGGGAGAGGAGACCCAGTACTTC.